Below are 17 T cell receptor beta chains sequenced from a single sample in a study of human T cells and chemical hapten exposure. MiXCR, applied by TCRdb to the RACE reads, yields one record per CDR3 protein. Of approximately 100,000 distinct CDR3 sequences detected, 9.5% to 11% appear once; the ten largest clones hold under 4.5%. Time point indicated: patch test 1, 2 weeks after DPC sensitization. Treatment indicated: therapeutic diphenylcyclopropenone sensitization with weekly scalp DPC. Sequencing used whole blood, obtained in connection with sensitization to the hapten diphenylcyclopropenone (DPC). The receptors were sampled from a middle-aged woman with alopecia areata. Some clones in this sample may be carry-over from other donors' samples.

This clonotype was counted a few times. The chain employs TRBV7-2 and TRBJ1-1; D gene unclear. Germline lookup yields CDR1 SGHTA and CDR2 FQGNSA. Between the trimmed V and J ends, which lost 1 base and 0 bases, there was a span of 12 bases. This CDR3 comprises 16 residues. The CDR3 loop reads CASSLGAGDMNTEAFF. CDR3 bases: TGTGCCAGCAGCTTAGGGGCAGGAGATATGAACACTGAAGCTTTCTTT.

The genes are TRBV29-1 and TRBJ1-5; D is unclear. Trimming took 0 bases from V and 7 from J, leaving 10 bases between them. CDR3 size: 13 residues. Germline CDR1 is SQVTM and CDR2 is ANQGSEA. The CDR3, as DNA: TGCAGCGTTGAAGATCGGGAGGGCCAGCCCCAGCATTTT. Its protein product is CSVEDREGQPQHF. Full variable domain (rest looked up from reference TRBV29-1 and TRBJ1-5): SAVISQKPSRDICQRGTSLTIQCQVDSQVTMMFWYRQQPGQSLTLIATANQGSEATYESGFVIDKFPISRPNLTFSTLTVSNMSPEDSSIYLCSVEDREGQPQHFGDGTRLSIL.

The V gene is TRBV11-2, the J gene TRBJ2-7, with TRBD2 identical over 7 bases. The germline gives CDR1 SGHAT, CDR2 FQNNGV. The CDR3 totals 14 residues. Trimming removed 8 bases from V and 3 bases from J; junction bases left unmatched: 10. The CDR3 DNA sequence: TGTGCCAGCTCAGACCCCGGGGGGTACTACGAGCAGTACTTC. This sequence encodes CASSDPGGYYEQYF.

This clonotype has ten or more counts. The genes are TRBV2 and TRBJ1-2; a possible D gene is TRBD1 (5 bases). Germline V CDR1 and CDR2: SNHLY, FYNNEI. The CDR3 runs to 17 residues. The V end lost 1 base, the J end lost 0 bases, and 15 bases lay between the germline ends. CDR3 nucleotides: TGTGCCAGCAGTGAAGGGTGGGGCGGTAAAGCTAACTATGGCTACACCTTC. As protein: CASSEGWGGKANYGYTF. Supplemented by reference TRBV2 and TRBJ1-2, the full variable domain reads EPEVTQTPSHQVTQMGQEVILRCVPISNHLYFYWYRQILGQKVEFLVSFYNNEISEKSEIFDDQFSVERPDGSNFTLKIRSTKLEDSAMYFCASSEGWGGKANYGYTFGSGTRLTVV.

The CDR3 nucleotides are TGTGCCAGCAGCTTAGCTAGCGGGGATACGCAGTATTTT. As protein: CASSLASGDTQYF. The chain has TRBV7-2 and TRBJ2-3, with 7 positions matching TRBD2. V dropped 0 bases and J dropped 6; count of bases not matched to a gene: 0. The CDR3 length is 13 residues. The V gene's germline CDR1 is SGHTA and CDR2 FQGNSA.

This clonotype has ten or more counts. The genes are TRBV7-2 and TRBJ1-6; 7 nucleotides line up with TRBD1. J was trimmed by 10 bases and V by 4 bases; bases with no gene match: 13. The CDR3 has 16 residues. Germline V gene data show CDR1 as SGHTA and CDR2 as FQGNSA. In DNA, the CDR3 is TGTGCCAGCAGCTCCGAACAGGGGATAAGGGGATCACCCCTCCACTTT. Its translation is CASSSEQGIRGSPLHF.

There are many counts of this clonotype. V and J are TRBV7-2 and TRBJ2-6; D is possibly TRBD2 (6 bases). Looked up from germline, CDR1 is SGHTA and CDR2 is FQGNSA. The germline V and J ends were trimmed by 4 bases and 2 bases, with 12 bases remaining between them. The CDR3 is 16 amino acids. Here the CDR3 DNA reads TGTGCCAGCAGCTCCGCGCGACTAGCTGGGGCCAACGTCCTGACTTTC. Translation gives CASSSARLAGANVLTF.

Comment on this clonotype: Possible read error: a much larger clone is one base away. V gene TRBV10-3 combines with J gene TRBJ1-2, with 8 bases lining up with TRBD1. V gave up 5 bases and J gave up 5 bases; unmatched junction bases: 10. The CDR3 length is 15 residues. Germline CDR1 is ENHRY and CDR2 is SYGVKD. The CDR3 spells CAISTGRGQGYGYTF. CDR3 DNA sequence: TGTGCCATCAGTACTGGCAGGGGGCAAGGGTATGGCTACACCTTC.

This clonotype was picked up many times. The CDR3 loop reads CAISDNPGGDYGYTF. Written as DNA, the CDR3 is TGTGCCATCAGTGATAACCCAGGGGGCGACTATGGCTACACCTTC. This sequence joins TRBV10-3 and TRBJ1-2, with 8 bases aligning to TRBD1. CDR3 length equals 15 residues. The germline CDR1 and CDR2 sequences are ENHRY and SYGVKD. Unmatched junction bases numbered 6, after V lost 3 bases and J lost 3 bases.

This clonotype showed up many times. This chain uses TRBV9 with TRBJ1-1; 9 bases align to TRBD1. J lost 5 bases, V lost 3 bases, and 11 bases had no gene match. CDR1 and CDR2 (germline): SGDLS, YYNGEE. The CDR3 covers 16 residues. The CDR3 region has the DNA TGTGCCAGCAGCGCGGGGCACAGGGGGCCGGAAACTGAAGCTTTCTTT. The encoded protein is CASSAGHRGPETEAFF.

This chain connects TRBV7-9 to TRBJ2-1; 9 positions agree with TRBD2. Trimming took 6 bases from V and 0 from J; bases not matched to a gene: 6. Germline V lookup: CDR1 SEHNR, CDR2 FQNEAQ (reference sequence). The CDR3 spans 16 residues. The CDR3 DNA reads as TGTGCCAGCAGTCCCGTTAGCGGGAGCTCCTACAATGAGCAGTTCTTC. This codes for CASSPVSGSSYNEQFF.

This clonotype was picked up many times. The chain recombines TRBV14 with TRBJ1-2, with 8 bases that match TRBD1. Germline loops: CDR1 SGHDN, CDR2 FVKESK. The CDR3 has 15 amino acids. J was trimmed by 3 bases and V by 4 bases; bases with no gene match: 7. CDR3 sequence: CASSPGQGKYYGYTF. As DNA, the CDR3 is TGTGCCAGCAGCCCCGGACAGGGCAAATACTATGGCTACACCTTC.

This clonotype was recorded a few times. The chain recombines TRBV20-1 with TRBJ2-7; D gene uncertain. The CDR3 runs to 13 residues. V dropped 2 bases and J dropped 4 bases, with 12 bases sitting between them. Germline V lookup: CDR1 DFQATT, CDR2 SNEGSKA (reference sequence). CDR3 DNA: TGCAGTGCTAGATCGGCTGGACGGTACGAGCAGTACTTC. Translated: CSARSAGRYEQYF.

This rearrangement joins TRBV20-1 to TRBJ1-1, with D uncertain. With 3 bases removed from V and 1 base from J, the gap between germline ends came to 9 bases. This CDR3 is 13 amino acids long. Germline V CDR1 and CDR2: DFQATT, SNEGSKA (reference sequence). DNA of the CDR3: TGCAGTGCTAGGTTGGCAGGGAACACTGAAGCTTTCTTT. Translated: CSARLAGNTEAFF.

This clonotype was seen more than once but under ten times. The genes are TRBV27 and TRBJ2-1; TRBD2 matches 10 bases. Germline V lookup: CDR1 MNHEY, CDR2 SMNVEV (reference sequence). V was clipped by 7 bases and J by 3 bases; unmatched bases: 9. The length of the CDR3 is 16 residues. Here the CDR3 DNA reads TGTGCCAGCATAGGGCTAGCGGGAGTCAGCTACAATGAGCAGTTCTTC. Translation: CASIGLAGVSYNEQFF.

This clonotype was detected a few times. V and J are TRBV29-1 and TRBJ2-3, with TRBD2 identical over 7 bases. Trimming took 7 bases from V and 4 from J; bases not matched to a gene: 11. Germline V gene sequence: CDR1 SQVTM, CDR2 ANQGSEA. This CDR3 has 14 amino acids. DNA of the CDR3: TGCAGCGCCCCCGGGCTAGCGGCCCCAGATACGCAGTATTTT. Protein: CSAPGLAAPDTQYF.

This clonotype has a handful of counts. V and J are TRBV28 and TRBJ2-3; 8 nucleotides match TRBD2. The trim removed 5 bases at V and 5 bases at J, leaving 9 bases unmatched. The CDR3 totals 15 residues. Germline V gene lookup returns CDR1 MDHEN and CDR2 SYDVKM. CDR3 coding DNA: TGTGCCAGCAGTCCCGCCAGCGGGAGAAGAGATACGCAGTATTTT. As protein: CASSPASGRRDTQYF.